The sequence of this T cell receptor beta chain was determined in a study of blood T cell repertoires in COVID-19. Some clones are missing from TCRdb's copy, which holds only in-frame ones; the method was immunoSEQ multiplex PCR. The repertoire consists of roughly 87,000 clones, with about 81% occurring once and the leading ten covering 17%. This clone was seen many times. This CDR3 has 13 amino acids. V lost 3 bases to trimming and J lost 2 bases, with 7 bases between them. The germline V gene has CDR1 MNHEY and CDR2 SMNVEV (reference sequence). Sequenced sample: peripheral blood. The chain joins TRBV27 to TRBJ2-5; D remains ambiguous. This receptor was obtained from a woman aged 55-75 years with acute or convalescent COVID-19. The CDR3 DNA is TGTGCCAGCAGTTTCTCCGGGCAAGAGACCCAGTACTTC. Translating it yields CASSFSGQETQYF.